This T cell receptor beta chain was sequenced during a study of T cell responses to AZD1222 COVID-19 vaccine. General study findings and limits: All repertoire sampling was performed exclusively after the peak T cell response. White British donors predominated, females outnumbered males, and clonal diversity was possibly underestimated. Per reports, nearly half of all spike-specific TCRs target regions that are unmutated in variants. There were vaccine-associated CD4 TCRs across spike, dominant at 160-218 and 743-854.

As to this clone: The antigen remains unidentified.

Assay: immunoSEQ multiplex PCR; the TCRdb copy retains only in-frame clones and omits some. The sample carries approximately 57,000 clones, approximately 86% recorded once. CDR1 is MDHEN, CDR2 SYDVKM, per germline. The CDR3 loop spans 14 amino acids. Trimming at V came to 5 bases and at J to 7 bases, leaving 10 bases not matched to a gene. This sequence originates from an adult in good health. The sequences come from peripheral blood, collected on day 0 of AZD1222 vaccination. V usage is TRBV28 and J usage is TRBJ2-7; TRBD1 matches 8 bases. The CDR3 bases are TGTGCCAGCAGTCTAGGACAGGGTTCGTGGGAGCAGTACTTC. Its translation: CASSLGQGSWEQYF. The variable domain in full, completed from reference TRBV28 and TRBJ2-7, reads DVKVTQSSRYLVKRTGEKVFLECVQDMDHENMFWYRQDPGLGLRLIYFSYDVKMKEKGDIPEGYSVSREKKERFSLILESASTNQTSMYLCASSLGQGSWEQYFGPGTRLTVT.